This is a list of T cell receptor beta chains from one sample in a study of cytomegalovirus exposure and HLA in healthy donors. Here immunoSEQ multiplex PCR was the method, and the copy in TCRdb shows in-frame clones only, minus some. The sample consists of around 200,000 clones, around 86% of them appearing once. Material: PBMCs. Every receptor here comes from a woman aged 50 to 60 in good health and CMV-seropositive. CDR3s include the opening cysteine and the closing phenylalanine or tryptophan. Each record gives: V gene, J gene, clone size, D gene, CDR3 protein, CDR3 DNA. The D gene is left open where the match is weak. Where a row states a size, it is once, few, many or the class of an expanded clone; other rows omit it.

TRBV7-9,TRBJ1-6,NA,NA,CASSLDSGRASPLHF,TGTGCCAGCAGCTTAGACTCGGGGAGGGCTTCACCCCTCCACTTT
TRBV27,TRBJ2-2,NA,NA,CASSLWAGVNTGELFF,TGTGCCAGCAGTTTATGGGCAGGGGTAAACACCGGGGAGCTGTTTTTT
TRBV5-4,TRBJ2-3,NA,TRBD1,CASSFLGGGADTQYF,TGTGCCAGCAGCTTTTTAGGGGGCGGCGCAGATACGCAGTATTTT
TRBV6-5,TRBJ1-2,NA,NA,CASSYSGLYYGYTF,TGTGCCAGCAGTTACTCGGGGCTTTATTATGGCTACACCTTC
TRBV5-1,TRBJ2-3,NA,TRBD2,CASSLGASGDTDTQYF,TGCGCCAGCAGCTTGGGGGCTAGCGGGGATACAGATACGCAGTATTTT
TRBV30,TRBJ2-1,NA,TRBD1,CAWREGQVFGNEQFF,TGTGCCTGGAGGGAGGGACAGGTTTTTGGTAATGAGCAGTTCTTC
TRBV9,TRBJ2-5,NA,TRBD2,CASSVGVGGETQYF,TGTGCCAGCAGCGTAGGTGTGGGGGGGGAGACCCAGTACTTC
TRBV29-1,TRBJ2-1,NA,TRBD2,CSVAAIFSGADNEQFF,TGCAGCGTGGCCGCCATCTTTAGCGGGGCCGACAATGAGCAGTTCTTC
TRBV6-1,TRBJ1-4,NA,NA,CASIRSGNEKLFF,TGTGCCAGCATCCGGTCGGGTAATGAAAAACTGTTTTTT
TRBV10-1,TRBJ1-2,few,NA,CASSDYRDYGYTF,TGCGCCAGCAGTGACTACCGAGACTATGGCTACACCTTC
TRBV5-1,TRBJ1-1,NA,NA,CASSLRGNTEAFF,TGCGCCAGCAGCTTGCGGGGGAACACTGAAGCTTTCTTT
TRBV5-4,TRBJ2-3,NA,TRBD2,CASSLGSSGKGDTQYF,TGTGCCAGCAGCTTGGGGTCTAGCGGGAAAGGAGATACGCAGTATTTT
TRBV7-8,TRBJ2-1,NA,TRBD2,CASKTSGVEQFF,TGTGCCAGCAAAACTAGCGGGGTAGAGCAGTTCTTC
TRBV15,TRBJ1-1,NA,NA,CATSRDIGALNTEAFF,TGTGCCACCAGCAGAGATATTGGGGCCCTTAACACTGAAGCTTTCTTT
TRBV6-5,TRBJ1-6,NA,NA,CASSAGPRSPLHF,TGTGCCAGCAGTGCAGGGCCAAGGTCACCCCTCCACTTT
TRBV2,TRBJ2-5,NA,TRBD1,CASSAGGVETQYF,TGTGCCAGCAGTGCAGGGGGCGTTGAGACCCAGTACTTC
TRBV10-3,TRBJ2-1,NA,NA,CAISESIQGGNEQFF,TGTGCCATCAGTGAGTCGATACAGGGCGGGAATGAGCAGTTCTTC